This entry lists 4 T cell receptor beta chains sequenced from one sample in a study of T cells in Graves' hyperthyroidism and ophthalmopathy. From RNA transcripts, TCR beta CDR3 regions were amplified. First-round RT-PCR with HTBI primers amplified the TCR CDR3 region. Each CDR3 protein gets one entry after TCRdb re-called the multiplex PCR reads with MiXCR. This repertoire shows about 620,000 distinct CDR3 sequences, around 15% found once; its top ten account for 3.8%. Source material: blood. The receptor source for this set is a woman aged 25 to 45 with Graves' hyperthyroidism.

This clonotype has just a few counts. The CDR3 sequence: CATSIASHRQGKNTEAFF. The CDR3 DNA reads as TGTGCCACTTCCATAGCCTCCCATAGACAGGGCAAGAACACTGAAGCTTTCTTT. The J gene is TRBJ1-1, the V gene TRBV7-9, with 7 nucleotides matching TRBD1. V was clipped by 10 bases and J by 1 base; unmatched bases: 21. The CDR3 is 18 amino acids. Germline assignment: CDR1 SEHNR and CDR2 FQNEAQ (reference sequence).

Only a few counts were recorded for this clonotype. The DNA of the CDR3 is TGTGCCACCAGCAGGGAACTCGGGACGATGGTGCAACAAGAGACCCAGTACTTC. It yields the protein CATSRELGTMVQQETQYF. The chain joins TRBV15 to TRBJ2-5; D assignment may be TRBD1 or TRBD2 (5 bases each). The CDR3 totals 18 residues. The ends were cut back, 3 bases at V and 2 bases at J, with 22 bases in the middle. Germline V gene data show CDR1 as LNHNV and CDR2 as YYDKDF (reference sequence).

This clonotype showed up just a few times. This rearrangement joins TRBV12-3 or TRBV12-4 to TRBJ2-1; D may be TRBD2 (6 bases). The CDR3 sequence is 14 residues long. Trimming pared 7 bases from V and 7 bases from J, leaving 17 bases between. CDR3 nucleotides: TGTGCCAGCATTAGACTAGATTCCGGGAATGAGCAGTTCTTC. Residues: CASIRLDSGNEQFF.

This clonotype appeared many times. CDR3 in amino acids: CAWSVLADTGELFF. The CDR3 DNA sequence: TGTGCCTGGAGTGTTCTAGCCGATACCGGGGAGCTGTTTTTT. This chain joins TRBV30 and TRBJ2-2; perhaps TRBD2 as D (5 bases). The CDR3 has 14 amino acids. The V gene's germline CDR1 is GTSNPN and CDR2 SVGIG (reference sequence). Trimming pared 0 bases from V and 5 bases from J, leaving 10 bases between.